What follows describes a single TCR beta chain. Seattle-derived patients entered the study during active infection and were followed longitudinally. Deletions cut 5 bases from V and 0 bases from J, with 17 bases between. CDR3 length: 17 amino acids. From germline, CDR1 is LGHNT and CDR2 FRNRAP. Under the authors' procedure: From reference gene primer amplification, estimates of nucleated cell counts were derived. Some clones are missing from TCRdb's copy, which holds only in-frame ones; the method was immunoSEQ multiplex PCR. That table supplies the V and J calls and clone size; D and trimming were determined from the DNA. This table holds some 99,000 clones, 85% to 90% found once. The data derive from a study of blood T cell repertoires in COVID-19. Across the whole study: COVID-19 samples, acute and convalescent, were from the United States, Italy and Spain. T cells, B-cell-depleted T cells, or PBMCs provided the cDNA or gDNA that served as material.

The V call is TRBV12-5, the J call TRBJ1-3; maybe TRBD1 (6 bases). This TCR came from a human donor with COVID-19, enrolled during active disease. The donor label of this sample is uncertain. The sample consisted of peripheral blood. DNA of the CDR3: TGTGCTAGTGGTCACCTGGACAGAACAATCTCTGGAAACACCATATATTTT. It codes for CASGHLDRTISGNTIYF. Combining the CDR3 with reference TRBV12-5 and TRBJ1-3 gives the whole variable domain DARVTQTPRHKVTEMGQEVTMRCQPILGHNTVFWYRQTMMQGLELLAYFRNRAPLDDSGMPKDRFSAEMPDATLATLKIQPSEPRDSAVYFCASGHLDRTISGNTIYFGEGSWLTVV.